The 30 T cell receptor beta chains listed next were all sequenced from one sample in a study of CD8 T cells in Susac syndrome. The authors reverse transcribed roughly 0.5 to 1 ug RNA with random hexamers. Using its own MiXCR run on the immunoSEQ multiplex PCR reads, TCRdb lists one record per CDR3 protein. The sample gives 150,000 to 200,000 distinct CDR3 sequences, 92% of which show up once; approximately 0.073% is in the top ten. Sequencing was carried out using CD4+ T cells from PBMCs. The receptors were sampled from a human donor in good health.

This rearrangement joins TRBV20-1 to TRBJ1-2; perhaps TRBD1 as D (6 bases). Trimming took 1 base from V and 8 from J, leaving 14 bases between them. This CDR3 has 13 amino acids. Germline-derived CDR1 and CDR2 are DFQATT and SNEGSKA (reference sequence). The CDR3 DNA follows: TGCAGTGCTAGAGTTGAACAGGGAGACGGCTACACCTTC. Translating it yields CSARVEQGDGYTF.

V is TRBV7-9 and J is TRBJ2-7; possibly TRBD1 for D (5 bases). From germline, CDR1 is SEHNR and CDR2 FQNEAQ (reference sequence). The CDR3 runs to 13 residues. Trimming took off 4 bases at V and 3 bases at J, with 10 bases between the two ends. This chain's CDR3 is CASSYSTGYEQYF. The DNA of the CDR3 is TGTGCCAGCAGCTATAGCACAGGCTACGAGCAGTACTTC.

This clonotype was found once. The chain is built from TRBV19 and TRBJ1-1; 9 nucleotides match TRBD1. Germline CDR1 is LNHDA and CDR2 is SQIVND (reference sequence). Trimming took 5 bases from V and 0 from J; bases not matched to a gene: 1. The CDR3 extends over 14 amino acids. The CDR3 sequence is CASSWDRVNTEAFF. CDR3 bases: TGTGCCAGTAGTTGGGACAGGGTGAACACTGAAGCTTTCTTT.

The genes are TRBV5-1 and TRBJ2-7; perhaps TRBD2 as D (6 bases). Trimming shortened V by 3 bases and J by 9 bases, and 19 bases separated the two germline ends. CDR1 and CDR2 (germline): SGHRS, YFSETQ. The CDR3 totals 14 residues. CDR3 sequence (DNA): TGCGCCAGCAGCTACGACAGCGGGCCGACGGCGCAGTACTTC. It encodes CASSYDSGPTAQYF.

V is TRBV5-1 and J is TRBJ2-4; 12 bases line up with TRBD1. J was trimmed by 8 bases and V by 3 bases; bases with no gene match: 3. Germline values: CDR1 SGHRS, CDR2 YFSETQ. The CDR3 sequence is 14 residues long. CDR3 coding DNA: TGCGCCAGCAGCTCGGGACAGGGGGCTTACATTCAGTACTTC. It yields the protein CASSSGQGAYIQYF.

The rearrangement uses TRBV29-1 and TRBJ2-5, with 13 bases that match TRBD2. Germline assignment: CDR1 SQVTM and CDR2 ANQGSEA. The trim removed 7 bases at V and 0 bases at J, leaving 2 bases unmatched. This CDR3 contains 14 residues. CDR3 coding DNA: TGCAGCGCTGGACTAGCGGGGGACCAAGAGACCCAGTACTTC. Translated, it gives CSAGLAGDQETQYF.

The CDR3 loop reads CASSWDSTNEKLFF. CDR3 sequence (DNA): TGTGCCAGCAGTTGGGACTCAACTAATGAAAAACTGTTTTTT. V gene TRBV6-2 or TRBV6-3 combines with J gene TRBJ1-4, with D perhaps TRBD1 (5 bases). Trimming took off 4 bases at V and 0 bases at J, with 6 bases between the two ends. CDR3 length equals 14 residues. In germline, CDR1 is MNHEY, CDR2 SVGEGT.

This clonotype came up once. This chain uses TRBV3-1 with TRBJ2-3; D unclear. The CDR3 is 14 residues long. The V gene's germline CDR1 is LGHDT and CDR2 YNNKEL (reference sequence). The V and J ends lost 4 bases and 0 bases respectively, with 8 bases between them. Here the CDR3 reads CASSLRPSTDTQYF. CDR3 nucleotides: TGTGCCAGCAGCCTCCGCCCAAGCACAGATACGCAGTATTTT.

This clonotype has more than one count but fewer than ten. V is TRBV28 and J is TRBJ2-2; TRBD2 aligns across 8 bases. Losses at the gene ends were 5 bases for V and 5 bases for J; bases not matched to a gene: 7. The CDR3 sequence is 15 residues long. Germline V lookup: CDR1 MDHEN, CDR2 SYDVKM. The CDR3 region has the DNA TGTGCCAGCAGTGTCCTAGCGGGTAGGACCGGGGAGCTGTTTTTT. Protein product: CASSVLAGRTGELFF.

A single count supports this clonotype. V is TRBV20-1 and J is TRBJ2-5; D may match TRBD1 or TRBD2 (5 bases each). V lost 2 bases to trimming and J lost 1 base, with 14 bases between them. Germline CDR1 reads DFQATT; CDR2 reads SNEGSKA (reference sequence). The CDR3 covers 15 residues. CDR3 nucleotide sequence: TGCAGTGCTAGATGGGGCGGGTGGGGCCAAGAGACCCAGTACTTC. This gives the protein CSARWGGWGQETQYF.

The chain joins TRBV2 to TRBJ2-3; the match to TRBD1 covers 8 bases. V dropped 9 bases and J dropped 4; count of bases not matched to a gene: 12. Germline values: CDR1 SNHLY, CDR2 FYNNEI. This CDR3 has 15 amino acids. The CDR3 spells CARTSGTGRSDTQYF. CDR3 DNA sequence: TGTGCCAGGACCTCCGGGACAGGCCGATCAGATACGCAGTATTTT. The full variable domain, in which reference TRBV2 and TRBJ2-3 provide the parts outside the CDR3, is EPEVTQTPSHQVTQMGQEVILRCVPISNHLYFYWYRQILGQKVEFLVSFYNNEISEKSEIFDDQFSVERPDGSNFTLKIRSTKLEDSAMYFCARTSGTGRSDTQYFGPGTRLTVL.

This chain uses TRBV29-1 with TRBJ1-4; D unresolved. This CDR3 contains 13 residues. The germline V gene has CDR1 SQVTM and CDR2 ANQGSEA. The V gene lost 4 bases and the J gene lost 0 bases, with 6 bases spanning the gap. The CDR3 nucleotides are TGCAGCGTTGTACCGGCAACTAATGAAAAACTGTTTTTT. It specifies CSVVPATNEKLFF.

The genes are TRBV2 and TRBJ1-5; 8 nucleotides align to TRBD1. This CDR3 has 14 residues. CDR1 is SNHLY, CDR2 FYNNEI, per germline. Losses at the gene ends were 9 bases for V and 3 bases for J; bases not matched to a gene: 7. CDR3 coding DNA: TGTGCCAGTTCCGGGACAGGAGACAATCAGCCCCAGCATTTT. Translation: CASSGTGDNQPQHF.

This chain connects TRBV7-8 to TRBJ2-1; D might be TRBD2 (7 bases). CDR1 is SGHVS, CDR2 FQNEAQ, per germline. The CDR3 is 15 amino acids. The V and J ends lost 8 bases and 0 bases respectively, with 14 bases between them. The CDR3 region is CASGEGESSYNEQFF. In DNA form, the CDR3 reads TGTGCCAGCGGGGAGGGGGAAAGCTCCTACAATGAGCAGTTCTTC.

A word on this clonotype: The junction departs from germline at one end; a sequencing error may be responsible. The V call is TRBV5-1, the J call TRBJ1-5, with unresolved D. Germline CDR1 is SGHRS and CDR2 is YFSETQ. The CDR3 extends over 13 amino acids. The CDR3 nucleotides are TGCGCCAGCAGCTTCGATGCTAATCGGCCCCAGCATTTT. It translates to CASSFDANRPQHF.

CDR3 in amino acids: CAIRGGAMDIQYF. For the CDR3, the DNA is TGTGCCATCAGAGGGGGGGCGATGGACATTCAGTACTTC. The J gene is TRBJ2-4, the V gene TRBV10-3; TRBD2 might be the D (7 bases). The V end lost 6 bases, the J end lost 8 bases, and 14 bases lay between the germline ends. This CDR3 contains 13 residues. Germline V lookup: CDR1 ENHRY, CDR2 SYGVKD.

The V and J genes are TRBV14 and TRBJ1-2; TRBD1 matches 8 bases. Germline-derived CDR1 and CDR2 are SGHDN and FVKESK. V trimming: 6 bases; J trimming: 1 base; junction bases outside the gene matches: 4. The CDR3 spans 14 residues. The CDR3 DNA follows: TGTGCCAGCAGGCGGACAGGGCTTAACTATGGCTACACCTTC. Protein product: CASRRTGLNYGYTF.

V usage is TRBV20-1 and J usage is TRBJ2-2; a possible D gene is TRBD2 (6 bases). CDR1 is DFQATT, CDR2 SNEGSKA, per germline (reference sequence). The CDR3 contains 15 residues. V was cut by 6 bases and J by 7 bases, with 21 bases left in between. CDR3 DNA sequence: TGCAGTGCCCAAAACCCGGGACTTACGGTCGGGGAGCTGTTTTTT. This encodes CSAQNPGLTVGELFF.

The V call is TRBV20-1, the J call TRBJ2-7, with 9 positions matching TRBD1. The V segment lost 5 bases and the J segment 4 bases; nucleotides outside the gene matches: 9. The V gene's germline CDR1 is DFQATT and CDR2 SNEGSKA (reference sequence). The CDR3 is 14 residues long. The CDR3 sequence is CSAARTGVPYEQYF. CDR3 in DNA: TGCAGTGCTGCCCGGACAGGGGTGCCATACGAGCAGTACTTC.

The rearrangement joins TRBV9 to TRBJ2-2; D may be TRBD1 (5 bases). CDR3 length: 15 amino acids. V gave up 7 bases and J gave up 0 bases, with 13 bases separating them. The germline V gene has CDR1 SGDLS and CDR2 YYNGEE. The CDR3 sequence is CASANGASNTGELFF. The CDR3 nucleotides are TGTGCCAGCGCAAATGGGGCATCGAACACCGGGGAGCTGTTTTTT.

The genes are TRBV5-1 and TRBJ2-1, with 7 bases lining up with TRBD1. The CDR3 is 13 residues long. V trimming: 2 bases; J trimming: 8 bases; junction bases outside the gene matches: 4. Germline values: CDR1 SGHRS, CDR2 YFSETQ. In DNA, the CDR3 is TGCGCCAGCAGCTTCCAGGGGGATCATGAGCAGTTCTTC. Its translation: CASSFQGDHEQFF.

This chain joins TRBV14 and TRBJ1-3, with D hard to call. V was shortened by 1 base and J by 11 bases, with 21 bases between the two germline ends. The germline CDR1 and CDR2 sequences are SGHDN and FVKESK. The CDR3 runs to 16 residues. CDR3 in amino acids: CASSQGSSSLKGAIYF. The CDR3 DNA is TGTGCCAGCAGCCAAGGCAGTTCCTCTCTCAAGGGAGCCATATATTTT.

V is TRBV6-2 or TRBV6-3 and J is TRBJ2-7; no definite D call. V lost 7 bases and J lost 6, with 19 bases in between. In germline, CDR1 is MNHEY, CDR2 SVGEGT. The CDR3 sequence is 14 residues long. CDR3 region: CASTDGPTYREQYF. The CDR3 DNA reads as TGTGCCAGCACCGACGGACCCACCTACCGCGAGCAGTACTTC.

CDR3 sequence reads: CSVETSGGADTQYF. In nucleotides, the CDR3 is TGCAGCGTTGAAACTAGCGGGGGGGCAGATACGCAGTATTTT. This chain connects TRBV29-1 to TRBJ2-3, with 13 nucleotides matching TRBD2. V dropped 2 bases and J dropped 4; count of bases not matched to a gene: 0. Germline V CDR1 and CDR2: SQVTM, ANQGSEA. The CDR3 is made up of 14 amino acids.

The chain is built from TRBV6-2 or TRBV6-3 and TRBJ2-5; the D is unclear. Per germline, CDR1 MNHEY and CDR2 SVGEGT. V was trimmed by 6 bases and J by 10 bases, leaving 15 bases between them. The CDR3 covers 12 residues. The CDR3 loop is CASSHPPEFQYF. Written as DNA, the CDR3 is TGTGCCAGCAGCCACCCCCCCGAGTTCCAGTACTTC.

The chain uses TRBV20-1 and TRBJ2-7, with D perhaps given as TRBD1 or TRBD2 (5 bases each). The V and J ends lost 0 bases and 5 bases respectively, with 17 bases between them. The CDR3 runs to 15 residues. The germline CDR1 and CDR2 sequences are DFQATT and SNEGSKA (reference sequence). The CDR3 protein is CSARDSQGRGDEQYF. CDR3 sequence (DNA): TGCAGTGCTAGAGATTCCCAGGGACGGGGCGACGAGCAGTACTTC.

Only a few counts were recorded for this clonotype. The chain combines TRBV6-1 with TRBJ2-7, with 7 bases that match TRBD1. Per the germline V gene, CDR1 is MNHNS and CDR2 is SASEGT. CDR3 length equals 16 residues. Germline trimming cut 6 bases from V and 2 bases from J; bases unmatched to any gene: 13. CDR3 loop: CASSPTLRDRTYEQYF. DNA of the CDR3: TGTGCCAGCAGCCCTACCCTCCGGGACAGAACCTACGAGCAGTACTTC.

V is TRBV5-1 and J is TRBJ2-7; 7 nucleotides agree with TRBD2. Per germline, CDR1 SGHRS and CDR2 YFSETQ. The trim removed 1 base at V and 2 bases at J, leaving 6 bases unmatched. The CDR3 consists of 15 residues. CDR3 region: CASSLLGEGPYEQYF. As DNA, the CDR3 is TGCGCCAGCAGCTTGTTGGGGGAGGGTCCCTACGAGCAGTACTTC.

CDR3 amino acids: CASSPLRVLNTGELFF. The CDR3 DNA reads TGTGCCAGCTCACCACTGAGGGTCTTGAACACCGGGGAGCTGTTTTTT. This rearrangement joins TRBV18 to TRBJ2-2; D perhaps matches TRBD2 (5 bases). The V end lost 1 base, the J end lost 1 base, and 10 bases lay between the germline ends. CDR3 length: 16 amino acids. Germline values: CDR1 KGHSH, CDR2 LQKENI.

The chain recombines TRBV28 with TRBJ2-2; TRBD2 agrees at 10 bases. The germline V gene has CDR1 MDHEN and CDR2 SYDVKM. After removal of 5 bases from V and 0 bases from J, the junction contained 9 bases not matched to a gene. The CDR3 runs to 18 residues. CDR3 amino acids: CASSPTSGKTSNTGELFF. CDR3 bases: TGTGCCAGCAGTCCTACTAGCGGGAAGACTTCGAACACCGGGGAGCTGTTTTTT.